This T cell receptor (beta chain) was recorded in a study of Graves' ophthalmopathy and Graves' hyperthyroidism. Ten or more counts support this clonotype. The authors amplified TCR beta CDR3 regions from RNA transcripts. First-round RT-PCR relied on HTBI primers, and a second-round multiplex PCR came next. Via MiXCR, TCRdb re-called the multiplex PCR reads, giving one row per CDR3 protein. The sample has about 480,000 distinct CDR3 sequences, 14% seen once; the top ten hold about 9.4%. None of the included patients had other autoimmune diseases, uncontrolled infections, pregnancy or lactation, as these led to exclusion. The receptor was derived from a woman aged 30 to 39 with Graves' ophthalmopathy. The sample consisted of blood.

The CDR3 region has the DNA TGCAGTGCTAGCGGGACAGGGGATCGCTACACCTTC. Its translation is CSASGTGDRYTF. The chain combines TRBV20-1 with TRBJ1-2; 10 bases fit TRBD1. Looked up from germline, CDR1 is DFQATT and CDR2 is SNEGSKA (reference sequence). The CDR3 sequence is 12 residues long. J gave up 9 bases and V 3 bases, and 4 bases lay outside the gene matches.